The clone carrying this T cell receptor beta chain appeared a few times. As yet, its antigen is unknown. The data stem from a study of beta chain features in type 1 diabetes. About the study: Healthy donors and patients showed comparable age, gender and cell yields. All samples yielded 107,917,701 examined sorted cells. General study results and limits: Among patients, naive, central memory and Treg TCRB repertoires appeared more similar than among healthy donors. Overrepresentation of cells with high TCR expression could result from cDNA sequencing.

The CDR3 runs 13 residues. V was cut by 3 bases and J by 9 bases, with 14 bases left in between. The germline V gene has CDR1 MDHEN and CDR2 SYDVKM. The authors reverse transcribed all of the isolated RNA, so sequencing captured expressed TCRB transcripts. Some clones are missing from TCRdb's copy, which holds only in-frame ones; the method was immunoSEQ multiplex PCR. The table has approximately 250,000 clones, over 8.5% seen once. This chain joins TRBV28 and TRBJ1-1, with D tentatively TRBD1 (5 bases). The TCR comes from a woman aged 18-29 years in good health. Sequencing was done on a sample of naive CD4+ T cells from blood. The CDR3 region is CASSLKQDLKAFF. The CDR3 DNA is TGTGCCAGCAGTTTGAAACAGGACCTAAAAGCTTTCTTT.